These 9 T cell receptor beta chains were all obtained from the same sample, sequenced in a study of cytomegalovirus exposure and HLA in healthy donors. Amplification used 60 Vbeta primers and 13 Jbeta primers. Only in-frame clones appear in the TCRdb table, and some are missing; sequencing was by immunoSEQ multiplex PCR. In the table there are some 190,000 clones, roughly 87% of which are singletons. The material sequenced was PBMCs. The receptors were gathered from a boy under 10 years old in good health and CMV-seronegative.

The chain carries TRBV6-6 and TRBJ2-5, with TRBD1 matching over 7 bases. Germline CDR1 and CDR2: MNHNY and SVGAGI (reference sequence). With V trimmed by 7 bases and J by 2 bases, 10 bases remained unmatched. The CDR3 has 15 residues. In nucleotides, the CDR3 is TGTGCCAGCAAGCATCCTGACAGGGTACAAGAGACCCAGTACTTC. The encoded protein is CASKHPDRVQETQYF.

This chain connects TRBV19 to TRBJ1-5; D remains unclear. V was trimmed by 5 bases and J by 7 bases, leaving 12 bases between them. CDR1 and CDR2 from the germline V gene are LNHDA and SQIVND (reference sequence). The CDR3 is 13 residues long. CDR3 sequence: CASSPARGQPQHF. The CDR3 region has the DNA TGTGCCAGTAGTCCGGCCCGGGGACAGCCCCAGCATTTT.

This chain links TRBV29-1 with TRBJ1-1; no firm D call. This CDR3 spans 12 amino acids. Germline assignment: CDR1 SQVTM and CDR2 ANQGSEA. Trimming took off 4 bases at V and 1 base at J, with 7 bases between the two ends. CDR3 residues: CSVVNPNTEAFF. CDR3 bases: TGCAGCGTTGTAAATCCGAACACTGAAGCTTTCTTT. Based on the CDR3 plus reference TRBV29-1 and TRBJ1-1, the full variable domain is SAVISQKPSRDICQRGTSLTIQCQVDSQVTMMFWYRQQPGQSLTLIATANQGSEATYESGFVIDKFPISRPNLTFSTLTVSNMSPEDSSIYLCSVVNPNTEAFFGQGTRLTVV.

Only one count was recorded for this clone. CDR3 sequence (DNA): TGTGCCAGCAGTTTCGGGGTTCCCTACGAGCAGTACTTC. This sequence encodes CASSFGVPYEQYF. This sequence joins TRBV27 and TRBJ2-7, with D maybe TRBD2 (5 bases). Trimming pared 3 bases from V and 2 bases from J, leaving 8 bases between. The CDR3 contains 13 residues. Germline V gene lookup returns CDR1 MNHEY and CDR2 SMNVEV (reference sequence).

The table lists this clone with a count of one. This chain links TRBV2 with TRBJ2-1; TRBD2 matches 12 bases. V lost 4 bases to trimming and J lost 8 bases; unmatched junction nucleotides: 6. This CDR3 region has 15 residues. Per germline, CDR1 SNHLY and CDR2 FYNNEI. In DNA, the CDR3 is TGTGCCAGCAGTGTGGCCGGACTAGCGGGGCATGAGCAGTTCTTC. Amino acids: CASSVAGLAGHEQFF.

The V call is TRBV5-1, the J call TRBJ2-3, with 7 bases lining up with TRBD2. The CDR3 totals 14 residues. Germline lookup yields CDR1 SGHRS and CDR2 YFSETQ. V was clipped by 4 bases and J by 1 base; unmatched bases: 3. CDR3 sequence: CASSVSGGTDTQYF. The CDR3 DNA reads TGCGCCAGCAGCGTAAGCGGGGGCACAGATACGCAGTATTTT.

The V call is TRBV7-9, the J call TRBJ2-2; maybe TRBD1 (6 bases). CDR1 is SEHNR, CDR2 FQNEAQ, per germline (reference sequence). Between the trimmed V and J ends, which lost 3 bases and 2 bases, there was a span of 19 bases. This CDR3 is built from 18 residues. CDR3 in amino acids: CASSLAHRATRNTGELFF. The CDR3 nucleotides are TGTGCCAGCAGCTTGGCCCACAGGGCCACCCGAAACACCGGGGAGCTGTTTTTT.

The V gene is TRBV14, the J gene TRBJ1-3; maybe TRBD1 (6 bases). V shed 4 bases and J shed 12 bases, with 16 bases lying between them. The CDR3 has 13 amino acids. CDR1 and CDR2 from the germline V gene are SGHDN and FVKESK. CDR3 sequence reads: CASSLTKGHHIYF. CDR3 in DNA: TGTGCCAGCAGCCTGACAAAGGGACATCACATATATTTT.

The chain carries TRBV9 and TRBJ1-2; TRBD1 might be the D (5 bases). The CDR3 runs to 13 residues. With 0 bases removed from V and 7 bases from J, the gap between germline ends came to 10 bases. Germline values: CDR1 SGDLS, CDR2 YYNGEE. CDR3 in DNA: TGTGCCAGCAGCGTAGGGCAGGGAGGTGGCTACACCTTC. Its translation: CASSVGQGGGYTF.